The clone carrying this T cell receptor beta chain was picked up one time. The target antigen is unknown. The sample belongs to a study of shared clonotypes between healthy human individuals. Execution of the assay was at deep level. The assay was immunoSEQ multiplex PCR, and TCRdb's table has in-frame clones only and misses some. This sample has about 2.2 million clones, with about 94% found just once. CD45RO-negative CD8 cells positively selected for CCR7 made up the naive population, which excluded terminally differentiated effector memory CD45RA+ cells. Study-wide results and caveats: Genetic and exposure-history diversity was limited by the few donors. Researchers sampled only blood; tissue repertoires likely differ.

The germline CDR1 and CDR2 sequences are LNHDA and SQIVND (reference sequence). Trimming pared 4 bases from V and 4 bases from J, leaving 8 bases between. This CDR3 has 13 amino acids. The chain is built from TRBV19 and TRBJ2-1, with D unclear. Input material: naive CD8+ T cells from PBMCs. This receptor was taken from a man aged 18 to 29 in good health. Some clones in this sample may be carry-over from other donors' samples. The CDR3 protein is CASSSRPYNEQFF. The CDR3 region has the DNA TGTGCCAGTAGTAGCCGGCCGTACAATGAGCAGTTCTTC.